This T cell receptor beta chain emerged from a study of shared clonotypes between healthy human individuals. Study-wide findings and caveats: In a handful of donors, around 5% of naive CD4 clonotypes appeared in common.

This CDR3 region has 19 residues. Trimming took 5 bases from V and 5 from J; bases not matched to a gene: 20. The germline V gene has CDR1 SGHNT and CDR2 YYREEE (reference sequence). A remark on this clone: Antigen: not known.

The run depth of the assay was deep. Clones were sequenced by immunoSEQ multiplex PCR, and TCRdb holds only the in-frame ones, with some missing. The table includes about a million clones, roughly 75% detected once. The sequence was obtained from a man in his late teens or twenties in good health. Material: memory CD4+ T cells sorted from blood. Regarding subset: CD45RA-negative fraction. The V and J genes are TRBV5-4 and TRBJ2-3; 10 nucleotides align to TRBD1. CDR3 amino acids: CASSSDGQPGQGNGDTQYF. In DNA, the CDR3 is TGTGCCAGCAGTTCAGACGGCCAACCGGGACAGGGGAATGGAGATACGCAGTATTTT.